The text below deals with one T cell receptor beta chain. This sample was included in a study of cytomegalovirus exposure and HLA in healthy donors. CDR3 length equals 14 residues. Unmatched junction bases numbered 3, after V lost 3 bases and J lost 2 bases. The germline gives CDR1 LNHNV, CDR2 YYDKDF (reference sequence). Vbeta (60) and Jbeta (13) primers were used in the PCR. Libraries were prepared by immunoSEQ multiplex PCR; TCRdb keeps only in-frame clonotypes and omits some of them. The sample yields 90,000 to 95,000 clones, around 76% seen once. V is TRBV15 and J is TRBJ1-2; 7 bases map to TRBD1. The clonotype was recovered from a man younger than 40 in good health and CMV-seronegative. The sample consisted of PBMCs. The CDR3 bases are TGTGCCACCAGCAGGCAGGGACAGAACTATGGCTACACCTTC. Its translation is CATSRQGQNYGYTF.